This entry is about one TCR beta chain. Random hexamers primed reverse transcription of about 0.5 to 1 ug RNA. The authors amplified TCR beta CDR3 across 54 Vbeta and 13 Jbeta using immunoSEQ multiplex PCR. Via MiXCR, TCRdb re-called the immunoSEQ multiplex PCR reads, giving one row per CDR3 protein. There are over 150,000 distinct CDR3 sequences in the sample; roughly 94% occur only once, and 0.099% lies in the top ten. These data originate in a study of CD8 T cells in Susac syndrome. Study-wide context: At blood draw, Susac syndrome patients were therapy-naive, on corticosteroids, or on intravenous immunoglobulin alone.

The CDR3 is 15 amino acids. Germline V CDR1 and CDR2: MNHEY, SVGEGT. V lost 4 bases to trimming and J lost 2 bases, with 13 bases between them. CD8+ and CD4+ blood T cells underwent TCR beta sequencing. The sequence derives from a human donor with Susac syndrome. The sample consisted of CD4+ T cells from PBMCs. The genes are TRBV6-2 or TRBV6-3 and TRBJ2-3; D might be TRBD1 or TRBD2, each matching 5 bases. DNA for the CDR3: TGTGCCAGCAGTTTTTTCGGGGCCCACACAGATACGCAGTATTTT. This codes for CASSFFGAHTDTQYF.